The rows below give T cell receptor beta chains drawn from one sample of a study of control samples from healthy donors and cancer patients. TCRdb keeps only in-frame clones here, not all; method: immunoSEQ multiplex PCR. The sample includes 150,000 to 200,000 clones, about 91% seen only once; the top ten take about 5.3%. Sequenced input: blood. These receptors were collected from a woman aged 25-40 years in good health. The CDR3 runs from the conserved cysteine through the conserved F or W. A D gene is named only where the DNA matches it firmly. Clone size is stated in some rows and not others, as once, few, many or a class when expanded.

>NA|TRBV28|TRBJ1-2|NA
CASSPLRTIPNYGYTF
TGTGCCAGCAGTCCCCTCCGGACCATCCCTAACTATGGCTACACCTTC
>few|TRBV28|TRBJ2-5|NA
CASSRALQKKGGGKTQYF
TGTGCCAGCAGCCGAGCCTTACAGAAAAAGGGGGGCGGGAAGACCCAGTACTTC
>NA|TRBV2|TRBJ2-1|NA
CASSGDSIRSSYNEQFF
TGTGCCAGCAGTGGGGACTCGATACGGAGCTCCTACAATGAGCAGTTCTTC
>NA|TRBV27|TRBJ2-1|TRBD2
CASQIGTSGINEQFF
TGTGCCAGCCAAATCGGGACTAGCGGGATCAATGAGCAGTTCTTC
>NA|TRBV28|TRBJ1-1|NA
CASSPNRVGTEAFF
TGTGCCAGCAGCCCAAACAGGGTAGGCACTGAAGCTTTCTTT
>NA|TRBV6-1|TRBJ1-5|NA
CASSDLPPGSGQPQHF
TGTGCCAGCAGTGATCTGCCGCCAGGGTCGGGGCAGCCCCAGCATTTT
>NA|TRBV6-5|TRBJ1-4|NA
CASSYRAGTEKLFF
TGTGCCAGCAGTTATCGGGCAGGGACCGAAAAACTGTTTTTT
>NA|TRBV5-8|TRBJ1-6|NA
CASSLPVVWGHSPLHF
TGTGCCAGCAGCTTGCCCGTCGTCTGGGGGCATTCACCCCTCCACTTT
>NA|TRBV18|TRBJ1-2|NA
CASSPLGTARLPYYGYTF
TGTGCCAGCTCACCACTTGGCACAGCGCGTCTCCCGTACTATGGCTACACCTTC
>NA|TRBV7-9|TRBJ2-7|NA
CASSWRGTPEQYF
TGTGCCAGCAGCTGGAGGGGAACCCCCGAGCAGTACTTC
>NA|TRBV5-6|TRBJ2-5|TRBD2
CASSRTSGGETQYF
TGTGCCAGCAGCCGAACTAGCGGGGGGGAGACCCAGTACTTC
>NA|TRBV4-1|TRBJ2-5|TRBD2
CASSQNAAGGAETQYF
TGCGCCAGCAGCCAGAACGCAGCGGGAGGGGCGGAGACCCAGTACTTC
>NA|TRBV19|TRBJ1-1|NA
CASSTKGPMNTEAFF
TGTGCCAGTAGTACAAAGGGGCCCATGAACACTGAAGCTTTCTTT
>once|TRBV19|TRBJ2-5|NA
CASSLNGETQYF
TGTGCCAGTAGTCTGAACGGCGAGACCCAGTACTTC
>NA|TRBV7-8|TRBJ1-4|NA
CASSLHRENEKLFF
TGTGCCAGCAGCTTACACAGGGAAAATGAAAAACTGTTTTTT
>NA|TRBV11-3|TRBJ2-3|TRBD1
CASSPGPGGSDTQYF
TGTGCCAGCAGCCCCGGGCCAGGGGGATCAGATACGCAGTATTTT
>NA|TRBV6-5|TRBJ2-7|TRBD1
CASSYLDRDDEQYF
TGTGCCAGCAGTTACCTGGACAGGGATGACGAGCAGTACTTC
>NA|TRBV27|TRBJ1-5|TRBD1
CASSPGQAYQPQHF
TGTGCCAGCAGTCCGGGACAGGCTTATCAGCCCCAGCATTTT
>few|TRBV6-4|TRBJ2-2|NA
CASSGRNTGELFF
TGTGCCAGCAGCGGCAGGAACACCGGGGAGCTGTTTTTT
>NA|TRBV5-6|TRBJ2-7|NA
CASSFVYRSYEQYF
TGTGCCAGCAGCTTCGTGTACAGGTCCTACGAGCAGTACTTC
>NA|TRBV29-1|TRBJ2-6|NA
CSGALSGSGANVLTF
TGCAGCGGAGCTCTATCGGGCTCTGGGGCCAACGTCCTGACTTTC
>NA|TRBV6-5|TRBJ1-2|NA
CASSYGAIDGYTF
TGTGCCAGCAGTTACGGCGCAATAGATGGCTACACCTTC
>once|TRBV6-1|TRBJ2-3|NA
CASSERWGVSTDTQYF
TGTGCCAGCAGTGAACGGTGGGGGGTAAGCACAGATACGCAGTATTTT
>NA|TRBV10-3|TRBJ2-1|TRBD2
CAISWEREGPVYNEQFF
TGTGCCATCAGTTGGGAGCGGGAGGGCCCTGTTTACAATGAGCAGTTCTTC
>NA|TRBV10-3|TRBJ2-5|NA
CAISEAPLETQYF
TGTGCCATCAGTGAAGCCCCTTTAGAGACCCAGTACTTC
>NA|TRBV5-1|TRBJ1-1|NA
CASSLTTGYTEAFF
TGCGCCAGCAGCTTAACTACAGGTTACACTGAAGCTTTCTTT
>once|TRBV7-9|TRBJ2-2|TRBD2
CASSLGLAGSGELFF
TGTGCCAGCAGCCTGGGACTAGCGGGATCCGGGGAGCTGTTTTTT
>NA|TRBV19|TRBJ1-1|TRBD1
CASSTRTGDTEAFF
TGTGCCAGTAGTACTCGGACAGGGGACACTGAAGCTTTCTTT
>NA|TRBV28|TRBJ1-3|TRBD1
CASSSGTVSGNTIYF
TGTGCCAGCAGTTCGGGGACAGTCTCTGGAAACACCATATATTTT
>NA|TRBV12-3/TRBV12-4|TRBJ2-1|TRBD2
CASSRLALGEQFF
TGTGCCAGCAGCAGACTAGCCCTCGGTGAGCAGTTCTTC
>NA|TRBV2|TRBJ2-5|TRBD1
CASRDREETQYF
TGTGCCAGCAGAGACAGGGAAGAGACCCAGTACTTC
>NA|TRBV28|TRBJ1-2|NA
CASSFGHRNYGYTF
TGTGCCAGCAGTTTTGGGCACAGGAACTATGGCTACACCTTC
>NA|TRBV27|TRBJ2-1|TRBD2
CATQPLWTSRRDEQFF
TGTGCCACCCAACCCTTGTGGACTAGTCGGAGGGATGAGCAGTTCTTC
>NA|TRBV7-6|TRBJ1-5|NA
CASSLDGYSNQPQHF
TGTGCCAGCAGCTTAGACGGGTATAGCAATCAGCCCCAGCATTTT
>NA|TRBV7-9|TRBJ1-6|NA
CASSGSGHTSEPLHF
TGTGCCAGCAGCGGATCGGGACACACCTCGGAGCCCCTCCACTTT
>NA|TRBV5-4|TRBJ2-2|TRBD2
CASSLVTGGSTGELFF
TGTGCCAGCAGCTTGGTGACGGGGGGAAGCACCGGGGAGCTGTTTTTT
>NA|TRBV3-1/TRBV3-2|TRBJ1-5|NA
CASSHPGERQKRHF
TGTGCCAGCAGCCACCCCGGGGAACGACAGAAGCGGCATTTT
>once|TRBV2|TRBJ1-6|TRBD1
CASRSTGAVNSPLHF
TGTGCCAGCAGATCGACAGGGGCTGTTAATTCACCCCTCCACTTT
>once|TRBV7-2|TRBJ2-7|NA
CASRRAYEQYF
TGTGCCAGCAGGCGGGCCTACGAGCAGTACTTC
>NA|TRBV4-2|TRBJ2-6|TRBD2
CASSQRLAGGGGANVLTF
TGTGCCAGCAGCCAACGACTAGCGGGAGGAGGAGGGGCCAACGTCCTGACTTTC
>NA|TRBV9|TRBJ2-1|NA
CASSGTGRNEQFF
TGTGCCAGCAGCGGGACTGGCCGCAATGAGCAGTTCTTC
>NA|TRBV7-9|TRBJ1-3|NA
CASSTDGRKGNTIYF
TGTGCCAGCAGCACGGACGGGAGAAAGGGAAACACCATATATTTT
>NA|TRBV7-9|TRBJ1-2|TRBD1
CASSPDRGYGYTF
TGTGCCAGCAGCCCAGACAGGGGCTATGGCTACACCTTC
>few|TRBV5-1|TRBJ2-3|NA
CASNRKEGPGTDTQYF
TGCGCCAGCAACCGGAAGGAGGGGCCTGGCACAGATACGCAGTATTTT
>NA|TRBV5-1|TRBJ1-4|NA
CASTRQPDATNEKLFF
TGCGCCAGCACTCGACAGCCTGATGCAACTAATGAAAAACTGTTTTTT
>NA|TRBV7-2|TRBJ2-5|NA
CATAVGSETQYF
TGTGCCACCGCCGTTGGTTCCGAGACCCAGTACTTC
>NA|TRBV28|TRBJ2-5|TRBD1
CASSLTTGAAQETQYF
TGTGCCAGCAGTTTAACAACAGGGGCGGCCCAAGAGACCCAGTACTTC
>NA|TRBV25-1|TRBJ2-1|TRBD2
CASSDLAGEFRVEQFF
TGTGCCAGCAGTGACCTAGCGGGAGAGTTTAGAGTCGAGCAGTTCTTC
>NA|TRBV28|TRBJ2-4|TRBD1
CASSSFKGQDRDIQYF
TGTGCCAGCAGTTCCTTTAAGGGACAGGATCGCGACATTCAGTACTTC
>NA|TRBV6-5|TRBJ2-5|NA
CASTTGAAQETQYF
TGTGCCAGCACCACGGGGGCGGCACAAGAGACCCAGTACTTC
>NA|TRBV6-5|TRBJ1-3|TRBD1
CASRLTGGTGNTIYF
TGTGCCAGCAGGCTAACAGGGGGCACTGGAAACACCATATATTTT
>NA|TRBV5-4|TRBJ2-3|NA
CASSLILADTQYF
TGTGCCAGCAGCCTAATCTTGGCAGATACGCAGTATTTT
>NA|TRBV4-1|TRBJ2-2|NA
CASSQDTMSTGELFF
TGCGCCAGCAGCCAAGATACTATGTCCACCGGGGAGCTGTTTTTT
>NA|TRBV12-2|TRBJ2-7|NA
CASRLAPQNFYEQYF
TGTGCAAGTCGCTTAGCGCCCCAAAACTTCTACGAGCAGTACTTC
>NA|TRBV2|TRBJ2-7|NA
CASSGSRGGDRAYEQYF
TGTGCCAGCAGTGGAAGCAGGGGCGGGGACCGTGCCTACGAGCAGTACTTC
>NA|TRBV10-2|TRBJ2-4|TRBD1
CATWTGGAKNIQYF
TGCGCCACCTGGACAGGGGGAGCCAAAAACATTCAGTACTTC
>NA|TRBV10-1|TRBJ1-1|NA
CASSEYVRGAAFF
TGCGCCAGCAGTGAGTACGTCCGGGGGGCAGCTTTCTTT
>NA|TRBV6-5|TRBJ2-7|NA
CASSLTGHLTYEQYF
TGTGCCAGCAGTCTCACGGGACACTTGACCTACGAGCAGTACTTC
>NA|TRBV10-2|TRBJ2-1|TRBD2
CASSPAGGINEQFF
TGCGCCAGCAGCCCAGCGGGGGGCATCAATGAGCAGTTCTTC
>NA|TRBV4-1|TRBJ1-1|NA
CASSQSREGAFF
TGCGCCAGCAGCCAGTCAAGGGAAGGAGCTTTCTTT